Listed below are T cell receptor beta chains from one sample, sequenced in a study of T cells in narcolepsy. Using immunoSEQ multiplex PCR, the repertoire was profiled, and TCRdb retains in-frame clones only, with some absent. The repertoire holds roughly 34,000 clones, with about nine tenths as singletons. Material: CD45RA- memory CD4+ T cells from PBMCs. Receptors were obtained from a human donor with narcolepsy. Each CDR3 is given with its conserved first and last residue. A D gene is named only where the DNA matches it firmly. Size is stated for part of the rows, as once, few or many counts, or as a class when the clone is expanded.

d_call: TRBD1
v_call: TRBV18
clone_size: -
cdr3_aa: CASSPGQTTGELFF

d_call: -
v_call: TRBV7-8
clone_size: -
cdr3_aa: CASSFSSLGNTIYF

d_call: TRBD2
v_call: TRBV14
clone_size: -
cdr3_aa: CASSQAGGPTGELFF

d_call: TRBD1
v_call: TRBV16
clone_size: -
cdr3_aa: CASSQTGADQPQHF

d_call: TRBD1
v_call: TRBV5-4
clone_size: -
cdr3_aa: CASSLVGGRGYTF

d_call: -
v_call: TRBV9
clone_size: -
cdr3_aa: CASSVGAGAYEQYF

d_call: -
v_call: TRBV11-3
clone_size: -
cdr3_aa: CASSSRSGYNEKLFF

d_call: TRBD1
v_call: TRBV7-8
clone_size: -
cdr3_aa: CASSLGQFGEQYF

d_call: -
v_call: TRBV2
clone_size: few
cdr3_aa: CASSDGSGNTIYF

d_call: -
v_call: TRBV27
clone_size: -
cdr3_aa: CASSRENEQFF

d_call: -
v_call: TRBV9
clone_size: -
cdr3_aa: CASSVVGDYAVEQYF

d_call: -
v_call: TRBV5-1
clone_size: -
cdr3_aa: CASSPDTASYNEQFF

d_call: -
v_call: TRBV4-2
clone_size: -
cdr3_aa: CASSPTHRLTLETQYF

d_call: TRBD2
v_call: TRBV5-1
clone_size: -
cdr3_aa: CASGLAGGTDTQYF

d_call: TRBD1
v_call: TRBV28
clone_size: few
cdr3_aa: CASSPWTGEDYEQYF

d_call: -
v_call: TRBV7-3
clone_size: -
cdr3_aa: CASSSDGISYEQYF

d_call: -
v_call: TRBV2
clone_size: -
cdr3_aa: CASSVLREGTDTQYF

d_call: TRBD2
v_call: TRBV27
clone_size: -
cdr3_aa: CASSLLSSGGYQETQYF

d_call: -
v_call: TRBV11-2
clone_size: -
cdr3_aa: CASSFDRFGEQYF

d_call: TRBD2
v_call: TRBV5-1
clone_size: -
cdr3_aa: CASSQGLAANTGELFF

d_call: TRBD2
v_call: TRBV7-8
clone_size: few
cdr3_aa: CASSHSGGADTGELFF

d_call: -
v_call: TRBV7-8
clone_size: -
cdr3_aa: CASSLDRRDEQYF

d_call: -
v_call: TRBV11-2
clone_size: once
cdr3_aa: CASSSSGTPYNEQFF

d_call: -
v_call: TRBV7-2
clone_size: -
cdr3_aa: CASSHTQGGFGYTF

d_call: -
v_call: TRBV2
clone_size: few
cdr3_aa: CASSHDRETAQFF

d_call: TRBD1
v_call: TRBV7-2
clone_size: -
cdr3_aa: CASSVRQGWQPQHF

d_call: TRBD2
v_call: TRBV9
clone_size: -
cdr3_aa: CASSVGLADASTDTQYF

d_call: -
v_call: TRBV18
clone_size: -
cdr3_aa: CASSGTRDTEAFF

d_call: -
v_call: TRBV7-8
clone_size: few
cdr3_aa: CASSFRGGPQHF

d_call: TRBD1
v_call: TRBV5-1
clone_size: few
cdr3_aa: CASSSGDRGTDTQYF

d_call: -
v_call: TRBV28
clone_size: -
cdr3_aa: CASSPVPVGTQYF

d_call: -
v_call: TRBV11-2
clone_size: once
cdr3_aa: CASSLVPQNTEAFF

d_call: -
v_call: TRBV11-2
clone_size: -
cdr3_aa: CASSSSIEAFF

d_call: TRBD1
v_call: TRBV28
clone_size: -
cdr3_aa: CASSFEGARTEAFF

d_call: -
v_call: TRBV7-9
clone_size: -
cdr3_aa: CASSLLRDGSYEQYF

d_call: -
v_call: TRBV2
clone_size: -
cdr3_aa: CASSEASAVTQYF

d_call: -
v_call: TRBV20-1
clone_size: -
cdr3_aa: CSPSWAYEQYF

d_call: -
v_call: TRBV7-7
clone_size: -
cdr3_aa: CASSLVGPPAGEQFF

d_call: -
v_call: TRBV28
clone_size: -
cdr3_aa: CASSKGGSGANVLTF

d_call: -
v_call: TRBV28
clone_size: -
cdr3_aa: CASSPKFGGETQYF

d_call: TRBD1
v_call: TRBV5-1
clone_size: once
cdr3_aa: CASSLLDRGYEQYF

d_call: -
v_call: TRBV7-6
clone_size: -
cdr3_aa: CASRKGTTIGETQYF

d_call: TRBD2
v_call: TRBV2
clone_size: -
cdr3_aa: CASSSGTSGALAKNIQYF

d_call: -
v_call: TRBV29-1
clone_size: few
cdr3_aa: CSVNDRLWETQYF

d_call: TRBD1
v_call: TRBV14
clone_size: -
cdr3_aa: CASSQGFRDREAFF

d_call: TRBD1
v_call: TRBV28
clone_size: -
cdr3_aa: CASSAATGRTPLHF

d_call: -
v_call: TRBV6-5
clone_size: few
cdr3_aa: CASRGGVNQPQHF

d_call: -
v_call: TRBV28
clone_size: -
cdr3_aa: CASSLGGATNEKLFF

d_call: -
v_call: TRBV28
clone_size: -
cdr3_aa: CASSQSGPSYNEQFF

d_call: TRBD2
v_call: TRBV29-1
clone_size: -
cdr3_aa: CSVDSGNSVNEQFF

d_call: TRBD1
v_call: TRBV2
clone_size: once
cdr3_aa: CASSRGQGWTGELFF

d_call: -
v_call: TRBV7-9
clone_size: -
cdr3_aa: CASSLAGATGETQYF

d_call: -
v_call: TRBV19
clone_size: -
cdr3_aa: CASKLGAGANVLTF

d_call: TRBD1
v_call: TRBV30
clone_size: -
cdr3_aa: CAWSVGTGNQPQHF

d_call: TRBD1
v_call: TRBV5-6
clone_size: -
cdr3_aa: CASSLAFGTGINEQYF